This T cell receptor (beta chain) is from a study of CD8 T cells in Susac syndrome (dated by TCRdb to between 2018 and 2021). The study in broad terms: The study used repertoire sequencing to test whether antigen drove CD8+ T cell activation and differentiation in Susac syndrome. The clonality of the CD8+ T cell repertoire was compared across approximately 12 healthy donors, around 14 Susac syndrome patients and around 16 multiple sclerosis patients. General conclusions and limits of the study: The number of individuals in the TCR sequencing and HLA analysis was acknowledged as relatively small.

RNA was extracted with the RNeasy kit and roughly 0.45 to 1 ug was reverse transcribed using random hexamers. The immunoSEQ multiplex PCR assay, which covers 54 Vbeta and 13 Jbeta segments, was used to amplify TCR beta CDR3 regions. Bias from PCR amplification was corrected by using a synthetic template baseline for primer optimization and for computational correction. As for the authors' bioinformatics: Reads were assigned to V, D and J genes according to IMGT and analyzed in immunoSEQ Analyzer, with only productive sequences retained. To calculate clonality, Shannon entropy was normalized by log2 of the number of productive unique sequences and then subtracted from one. Public and private clones were assessed among the 100 most prevalent clones of each patient and control. Susac-specific clones were defined as absent from healthy and MS cohorts, around 970 published viral clones and other ImmuneACCESS disease sequences. TCRdb's own reprocessing of the public reads used fastp at Q25 and MiXCR and kept productive beta chains. Each entry merges the rows of one CDR3 protein and shows their most common DNA and genes. TCRdb, rather than the study authors, made the V and J calls. The sample includes some 260,000 distinct CDR3 sequences, with roughly 81% observed a single time. About 0.11% of the sample is taken by the ten largest.

Peripheral blood CD8+ and CD4+ T cells from healthy donors, Susac syndrome patients and multiple sclerosis patients were profiled by high-throughput TCR beta sequencing. Treatment-naive patients with stable or active relapsing-remitting disease fulfilling revised McDonald criteria were used as multiple sclerosis controls. Bulk CD8+ and CD4+ T cells were purified by magnetic negative isolation, while CD8+ TEMRA cells were enriched using FACS. Blood was drawn into EDTA tubes, processed within 24 hours, and PBMCs were isolated by density gradient centrifugation. PBMCs intended for TCR sequencing were cryopreserved in liquid nitrogen and thawed later in a water bath at 37 degrees C. The sorted or isolated CD4+, CD8+ and CD8+ TEMRA cells had a purity of 90% or higher. A single count supports this clonotype. Its antigen target is currently unknown. No base qualities exist here, and no much larger clone lies one base off it. Support from one read is weak.

CDR1 and CDR2 were assigned from the germline V gene as MDHEN and SYDVKM. V is pared back by 6 bases and J by 0 bases, with 9 bases lying between the germline termini. CDR3 length: 13 amino acids, cysteine to phenylalanine. The kept DNA is CDR3 alone, 39 bases in frame from the first base. The specimen sequenced was CD8+ T cells from PBMCs. This sequence was found in a human donor with multiple sclerosis. The rearrangement combines TRBV28 with TRBJ2-7; no D gene is confidently identified. The CDR3 loop reads CASRSENSYEQYF. The DNA sequence is TGTGCCAGCAGAAGCGAAAACTCCTACGAGCAGTACTTC. Full variable domain (CDR3 extended with the reference TRBV28 and TRBJ2-7 proteins): DVKVTQSSRYLVKRTGEKVFLECVQDMDHENMFWYRQDPGLGLRLIYFSYDVKMKEKGDIPEGYSVSREKKERFSLILESASTNQTSMYLCASRSENSYEQYFGPGTRLTVT.